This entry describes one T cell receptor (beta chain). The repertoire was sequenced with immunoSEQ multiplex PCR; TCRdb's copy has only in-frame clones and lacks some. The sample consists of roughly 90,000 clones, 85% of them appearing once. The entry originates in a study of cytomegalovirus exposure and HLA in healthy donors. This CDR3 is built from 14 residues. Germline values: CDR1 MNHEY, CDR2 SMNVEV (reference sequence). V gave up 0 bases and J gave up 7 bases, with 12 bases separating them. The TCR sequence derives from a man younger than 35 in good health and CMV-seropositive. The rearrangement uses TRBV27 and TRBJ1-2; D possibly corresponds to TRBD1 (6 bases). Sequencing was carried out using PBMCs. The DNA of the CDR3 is TGTGCCAGCAGTTTATCTCTCGGACAGTTTGGCTACACCTTC. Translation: CASSLSLGQFGYTF.